One sample yielded the 10 T cell receptor beta chains listed below, sequenced in a study of regulatory T cells in long-lasting Graves disease. Time point here: newly diagnosed GD, antithyroid drugs for less than 3 months. The TCR library was prepared using RNA isolated from PBMCs. Investigators prepared the TCR beta libraries by applying iRepertoire HTBI primers and Arm-PCR of CDR3 regions. One entry per CDR3 protein, called by TCRdb with MiXCR from the multiplex PCR reads. The table lists about 240,000 distinct CDR3 sequences, roughly 21% of them singletons. The starting material was peripheral blood mononuclear cells (PBMCs), obtained at new diagnosis, from a patient treated with antithyroid drugs. These TCRs come from a female donor with Graves disease.

This clonotype was detected many times. The chain joins TRBV6-1 to TRBJ1-1, with no clear D. Germline assignment: CDR1 MNHNS and CDR2 SASEGT. This CDR3 has 14 amino acids. V lost 7 bases and J 0 bases, leaving 12 bases between the germline ends. The CDR3 reads CASKADGMNTEAFF. In nucleotides, the CDR3 is TGTGCCAGCAAGGCGGATGGGATGAACACTGAAGCTTTCTTT.

Ten or more counts support this clonotype. V and J are TRBV12-3 or TRBV12-4 and TRBJ2-5; tentative D call: TRBD2 (5 bases). CDR3 length equals 14 residues. With 5 bases removed from V and 4 bases from J, the gap between germline ends came to 14 bases. CDR3 in DNA: TGTGCCAGCAGTCCGGAGAGACGGGGAGAGACCCAGTACTTC. Translation gives CASSPERRGETQYF.

In this sample, this clonotype turned up many times. V is TRBV20-1 and J is TRBJ2-7; D is undetermined. The CDR3 has 11 residues. Germline V gene sequence: CDR1 DFQATT, CDR2 SNEGSKA (reference sequence). The germline V and J ends were trimmed by 7 bases and 4 bases, with 11 bases remaining between them. The CDR3: CSVSDVYEQYF. The CDR3 region has the DNA TGCAGTGTCTCGGACGTTTACGAGCAGTACTTC.

This clonotype occurred a few times. This chain connects TRBV18 to TRBJ2-7; D is ambiguous. Trimming took 1 base from V and 2 from J, leaving 9 bases between them. CDR1 is KGHSH, CDR2 LQKENI, per germline. The CDR3 covers 14 residues. The CDR3 region is CASSPQDRAYEQYF. As DNA, the CDR3 is TGTGCCAGCTCACCACAGGATAGGGCCTACGAGCAGTACTTC.

This clonotype was found many times. The rearrangement links TRBV20-1 to TRBJ2-1; 11 bases are a match to TRBD2. Looked up from germline, CDR1 is DFQATT and CDR2 is SNEGSKA (reference sequence). The CDR3 runs 13 residues. The trim removed 5 bases at V and 8 bases at J, leaving 5 bases unmatched. CDR3 nucleotides: TGCAGTGCTTTAGCGGGGGGGCAGGATGAGCAGTTCTTC. It encodes CSALAGGQDEQFF.

This rearrangement joins TRBV6-1 to TRBJ1-5, with TRBD1 matching 8 bases. The CDR3 spans 15 residues. Germline V lookup: CDR1 MNHNS, CDR2 SASEGT. With V trimmed by 5 bases and J by 6 bases, 9 bases remained unmatched. The CDR3 is CASSPGAGGRQPQHF. The CDR3, as DNA: TGTGCCAGCAGTCCCGGGGCAGGGGGCCGTCAGCCCCAGCATTTT.

This clonotype was picked up many times. This chain uses TRBV24-1 with TRBJ1-2; the D is unclear. Deletions cut 4 bases from V and 5 bases from J, with 7 bases between. CDR1 is KGHDR and CDR2 is SFDVKD in the germline V gene. This CDR3 contains 12 residues. The chain's CDR3 is CATSEVGYGYTF. The CDR3 DNA is TGTGCCACCAGTGAAGTGGGGTATGGCTACACCTTC.

This clonotype was recorded at least ten times. Germline is not matched at one junction end, which may reflect a read error. CDR3 protein: CASSLPTGTTEAFF. The CDR3 region has the DNA TGTGCCAGCAGCTTACCGACAGGGACGACTGAAGCTTTCTTT. The gene calls are TRBV5-1 and TRBJ1-1; 7 positions agree with TRBD1. The CDR3 has 14 residues. Germline V gives CDR1 SGHRS, CDR2 YFSETQ.

This clonotype was found many times. The rearrangement uses TRBV20-1 and TRBJ2-7; D is possibly TRBD1 (5 bases). This CDR3 is 15 amino acids long. Germline V gene data show CDR1 as DFQATT and CDR2 as SNEGSKA (reference sequence). The CDR3 sequence: CSSSSLGHGSYEQYF. The DNA of the CDR3 is TGCAGCTCCTCTTCCCTCGGACATGGGTCCTACGAGCAGTACTTC.

This clonotype was counted many times. The chain employs TRBV15 and TRBJ2-5; D is possibly TRBD2 (7 bases). The V gene's germline CDR1 is LNHNV and CDR2 YYDKDF (reference sequence). The CDR3 is 14 amino acids. V lost 4 bases, J lost 5 bases, and 14 bases lay in between. Here the CDR3 reads CATSTRGGGETQYF. CDR3 nucleotides: TGTGCCACCAGCACAAGGGGGGGGGGTGAGACCCAGTACTTC.